The next 8 T cell receptor beta chains were all read from a single sample in a study of T cells in Graves' hyperthyroidism and ophthalmopathy. RNA transcripts served as the template for amplifying TCR beta CDR3 regions. Initially, a first-round RT-PCR of the TCR CDR3 employed the HTBI primer set. TCRdb independently ran MiXCR on the multiplex PCR reads; one entry per CDR3 protein. The sample lists a few hundred thousand distinct CDR3 sequences, roughly 15% occurring once. The sample consisted of blood. The receptors originated from a woman between 18 and 30 years old with Graves' hyperthyroidism.

In its sample, this clonotype was seen many times. Sequence at one end of the junction differs from germline and may be a read error. J is TRBJ1-1 and V is TRBV5-1; D remains unclear. CDR1 SGHRS and CDR2 YFSETQ come from the germline V gene. The CDR3 runs 14 residues. CDR3 DNA: TGTGCCAGCAGTTTAGCGGGAATGAACACTGAAGCTTTCTTT. Amino acid sequence: CASSLAGMNTEAFF.

This clonotype was counted a few times. The chain links TRBV7-9 to TRBJ1-1; no clear D. This CDR3 comprises 13 residues. The V and J ends lost 7 bases and 1 base respectively, with 10 bases between them. Germline CDR1 is SEHNR and CDR2 is FQNEAQ (reference sequence). CDR3 DNA sequence: TGTGCCAGCAACCTCTTGGGGAACACTGAAGCTTTCTTT. Its translation is CASNLLGNTEAFF. Full variable domain (outside the CDR3, taken from reference TRBV7-9 and TRBJ1-1): DTGVSQNPRHKITKRGQNVTFRCDPISEHNRLYWYRQTLGQGPEFLTYFQNEAQLEKSRLLSDRFSAERPKGSFSTLEIQRTEQGDSAMYLCASNLLGNTEAFFGQGTRLTVV.

This clonotype has ten or more counts. The chain has TRBV28 and TRBJ1-5, with 7 bases identical to TRBD1. Per the germline V gene, CDR1 is MDHEN and CDR2 is SYDVKM. CDR3 length: 16 amino acids. The J segment lost 1 base and the V segment lost 4 bases, leaving 7 bases of the junction unmatched. CDR3: CASSSLRGRSNQPQHF. The CDR3 bases are TGTGCCAGCAGTTCCCTAAGGGGGCGAAGCAATCAGCCCCAGCATTTT. The whole variable domain, filled in from reference TRBV28 and TRBJ1-5, reads DVKVTQSSRYLVKRTGEKVFLECVQDMDHENMFWYRQDPGLGLRLIYFSYDVKMKEKGDIPEGYSVSREKKERFSLILESASTNQTSMYLCASSSLRGRSNQPQHFGDGTRLSIL.

This rearrangement joins TRBV18 to TRBJ1-4; D uncertain. CDR3 length: 13 amino acids. From germline, CDR1 is KGHSH and CDR2 LQKENI. The germline V and J ends were trimmed by 6 bases and 4 bases, with 9 bases remaining between them. The CDR3 protein is CASSEAFNEKLFF. In DNA form, the CDR3 reads TGTGCCAGCTCGGAGGCCTTTAATGAAAAACTGTTTTTT.

This clonotype was detected ten times or more. V usage is TRBV10-3 and J usage is TRBJ2-7, with TRBD1 matching 10 bases. After removal of 11 bases from V and 4 bases from J, the junction contained 11 bases not matched to a gene. Germline V gene sequence: CDR1 ENHRY, CDR2 SYGVKD. The CDR3 totals 14 residues. CDR3 nucleotide sequence: TGTGCCGTCTCTCCGGGACAGGGGACTTACGAGCAGTACTTC. It is translated as CAVSPGQGTYEQYF.

The chain employs TRBV20-1 and TRBJ2-3, with TRBD2 matching 14 bases. CDR3 length: 16 amino acids. Germline V lookup: CDR1 DFQATT, CDR2 SNEGSKA (reference sequence). The V segment lost 6 bases and the J segment 0 bases; nucleotides outside the gene matches: 5. The CDR3 nucleotides are TGCAGTGCCGGGACTAGCGGGAGTACCAGCACAGATACGCAGTATTTT. As protein: CSAGTSGSTSTDTQYF.

This clonotype has a handful of counts. Its ends do not fully match the called genes, so a read error is possible. The chain combines TRBV5-1 with TRBJ2-7, with 10 bases fitting TRBD2. Germline V lookup: CDR1 SGHRS, CDR2 YFSETQ. The CDR3 runs 17 residues. CDR3 sequence: CASSLRGSGRPHHEQYF. The CDR3 DNA reads TGTGCCAGCAGCCTCCGGGGTAGCGGGAGGCCTCATCACGAGCAGTACTTC.

The chain uses TRBV10-3 and TRBJ2-2, with 8 bases identical to TRBD1. Trimming cost V 6 bases and J 0 bases; bases outside gene matches: 3. The CDR3 spans 15 residues. The V gene's germline CDR1 is ENHRY and CDR2 SYGVKD. Here the CDR3 DNA reads TGTGCCATCAGAGGACAGGGCGCGAACACCGGGGAGCTGTTTTTT. Encoded protein: CAIRGQGANTGELFF.